This TCR beta chain was sequenced for a study of T cell clones after liver transplantation (dated by TCRdb to 2018 to 2020). About the full investigation: The samples were obtained from ITN030ST, a randomized trial that attempted immunosuppression withdrawal within 2 years after liver transplantation. Blood samples were collected pre-transplant, pre-randomization before withdrawal, and post-randomization after either full withdrawal or failed withdrawal. Third party-reactive TCRbeta sequences were also identified from pre-transplant MLRs to serve as an antigen-independent comparator for donor-reactive sequences. Three of the eight recipients were HCV-positive; the others were transplanted for non-autoimmune, non-viral indications. Tolerance was defined as complete withdrawal of immunosuppression for at least one year without a rise in liver enzymes beyond twice the upper limit of normal. Donor-reactive T cell clones were identified by TCRbeta sequencing after a pre-transplant mixed lymphocyte reaction and then tracked in post-transplant blood. The studied cohort comprised 8 liver transplant recipients, 3 classified as tolerant and 5 as non-tolerant. Until randomization at 12-24 months post-transplant, subjects were given standard immunosuppression, with no induction therapy. Study-wide conclusions, independent of this receptor: Low numbers of available donor cells limited the measurable donor-reactive repertoire in a couple of subjects. The conclusions were preliminary, being limited by small, heterogeneous patient numbers and by non-standardized post-transplant time points. In 5 of 8 subjects, circulating donor-reactive CD4 TCRbeta sequences decreased significantly after transplant, regardless of tolerance or HCV status. Since no allograft tissue specimens were available, donor-reactive T cells may have migrated into the graft instead of being deleted. When repertoire turnover was accounted for, significantly reduced detection of donor-reactive sequences was found in 7 of 8 subjects for CD4 and in 8 of 8 subjects for CD8. Donor-reactive sequences decreased more than third party-reactive sequences, which suggests partial antigen-specific deletion that was not related to withdrawal success.

High-throughput TCRbeta CDR3 sequencing of frozen genomic DNA was performed by immunoSEQ, with PCR amplification, mapping, bias correction and internal controls included. As for the original processing: Only productive rearrangements were retained, and each unique TCRbeta sequence was defined by its CDR3 nucleotide sequence together with its V and J gene. Donor-reactive sequences required at least 5-fold expansion in CFSE-low cells versus unstimulated pre-transplant cells and at least 0.01% frequency. Minimum frequency thresholds were set for each subject based on the unstimulated sample with the lowest template count, ensuring at least 90% detection power. Jensen-Shannon divergence between the top 1000 TCRbeta sequences post-transplant and pre-transplant was used to measure repertoire turnover. Two-sided Fisher's exact tests were used to test for changes in the detection of donor-reactive sequences. The immuneACCESS repertoire file appears here via TCRdb, limited to in-frame rearrangements. These files lack a portion of the clones; in checked studies, under half of the deficit traces to unresolved V genes, and the cause of the others is not known. The DNA gave D and trimming, while V, J and clone size come from that table. For this sample there are tens of thousands of clones; roughly 80% appear just once. Together, the top ten hold 2.1% of the sample.

The cysteine opens and the phenylalanine closes a CDR3 of 13 amino acids. Only CDR3 DNA remains: 39 bases, in frame from the first base. CDR1 SNHLY and CDR2 FYNNEI were looked up in the germline V gene. V sheds 4 bases and J sheds 4 bases, leaving 10 bases between their ends. Unstimulated PBMCs, after thawing, were stained for CD3, CD4 and CD8 and then FACS-sorted into CD3+CD4+ and CD3+CD8+ populations. All 8 studied subjects were randomized to withdrawal of immunosuppression. The Qiagen DNeasy Blood and Tissue Kit was used to isolate genomic DNA. Concerning this clone: Its binding antigen is unknown. Base qualities are not at hand, and no much larger clone is one base apart.

Recombination connected TRBV2 to TRBJ2-5; the D gene is perhaps TRBD2, from 5 matching bases. This clonotype was sampled from a human patient who received a liver transplant. After a transplant, the graft donor may have provided part of the T cells. Sample: CD4+ T cells from blood, taken less than 50 months after liver transplant. CDR3 loop: CASSAEAAETQYF. At the DNA level, the sequence is TGTGCCAGCAGTGCGGAGGCAGCAGAGACCCAGTACTTC.